This section outlines one T cell receptor (beta chain) sequence together with its context. Its antigen is as yet unknown. With 0 bases removed from V and 3 bases from J, the gap between germline ends came to 14 bases. The CDR3 runs to 16 residues. Per the germline V gene, CDR1 is SGHVS and CDR2 is FQNEAQ. With 60 Vbeta and 13 Jbeta primers, the PCR was carried out. Assay: immunoSEQ multiplex PCR; the TCRdb copy retains only in-frame clones and omits some. The profile covers about 190,000 clones, with approximately 79% appearing a single time and 6.3% taken by the ten largest. The data belong to a study of cytomegalovirus exposure and HLA in healthy donors. Study-wide results and caveats: The productive fraction for most TCR beta V segments was about 87% or about 30% in an earlier analysis. The authors enumerated 150 to 200 TCR beta chains as linked to cytomegalovirus. Later analysis indicated greater clonal expansion among HLA-associated TCR beta chains than among equally common other chains. The authors later linked a missense DCLRE1C variant to TCR beta V- and J-gene trimming.

The origin of this receptor is a man aged 35 to 55 in good health and CMV-seropositive. The rearrangement uses TRBV7-8 and TRBJ2-5; D is undetermined. Sequencing was carried out using PBMCs. The CDR3 protein is CASSLASALFKETQYF. CDR3 sequence (DNA): TGTGCCAGCAGCTTAGCCAGCGCCCTGTTCAAAGAGACCCAGTACTTC.